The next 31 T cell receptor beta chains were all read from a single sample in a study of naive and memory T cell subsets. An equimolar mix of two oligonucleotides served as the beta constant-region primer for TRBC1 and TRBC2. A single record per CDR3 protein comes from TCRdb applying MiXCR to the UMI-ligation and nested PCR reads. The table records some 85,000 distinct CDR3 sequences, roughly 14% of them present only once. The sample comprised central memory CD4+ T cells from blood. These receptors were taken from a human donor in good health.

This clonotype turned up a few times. The CDR3 protein is CSVGTQRGYEQYF. CDR3 nucleotide sequence: TGCAGCGTAGGAACCCAGCGAGGTTACGAGCAGTACTTC. The chain links TRBV29-1 to TRBJ2-7; D gene unclear. V lost 6 bases, J lost 4 bases, and 16 bases lay in between. Germline CDR1 is SQVTM and CDR2 is ANQGSEA. CDR3 length equals 13 residues.

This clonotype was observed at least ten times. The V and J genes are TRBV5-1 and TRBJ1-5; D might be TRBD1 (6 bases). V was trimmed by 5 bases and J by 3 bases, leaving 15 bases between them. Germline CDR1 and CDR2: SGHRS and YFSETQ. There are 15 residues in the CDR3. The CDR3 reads CASRRNRDLNQPQHF. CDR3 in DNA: TGCGCCAGCAGGCGTAACAGGGACCTCAATCAGCCCCAGCATTTT.

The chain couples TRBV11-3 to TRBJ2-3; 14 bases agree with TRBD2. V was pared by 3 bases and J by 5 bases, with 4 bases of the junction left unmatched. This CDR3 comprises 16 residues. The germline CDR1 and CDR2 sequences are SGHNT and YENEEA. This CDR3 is CASSLGLAGEVDTQYF. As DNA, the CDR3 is TGTGCCAGCAGCTTGGGACTAGCGGGAGAGGTAGATACGCAGTATTTT.

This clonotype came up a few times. CDR3 sequence (DNA): TGTGCCAGCAGCTCCGAGCAAAACTATGGCTACACCTTC. Residues: CASSSEQNYGYTF. This chain uses TRBV5-5 with TRBJ1-2, with D hard to call. Looked up from germline, CDR1 is SGHKS and CDR2 is YYEKEE (reference sequence). Trimming left V 3 bases short and J 2 bases short, with 8 bases between. The CDR3 is made up of 13 amino acids. Drawing the rest from reference TRBV5-5 and TRBJ1-2, the complete variable domain is DAGVTQSPTHLIKTRGQQVTLRCSPISGHKSVSWYQQVLGQGPQFIFQYYEKEERGRGNFPDRFSARQFPNYSSELNVNALLLGDSALYLCASSSEQNYGYTFGSGTRLTVV.

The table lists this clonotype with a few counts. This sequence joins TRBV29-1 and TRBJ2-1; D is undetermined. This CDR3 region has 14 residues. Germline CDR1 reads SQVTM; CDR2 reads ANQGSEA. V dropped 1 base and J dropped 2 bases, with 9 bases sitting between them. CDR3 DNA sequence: TGCAGCGTTGAAGGAGGCTCAACCTACAATGAGCAGTTCTTC. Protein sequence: CSVEGGSTYNEQFF.

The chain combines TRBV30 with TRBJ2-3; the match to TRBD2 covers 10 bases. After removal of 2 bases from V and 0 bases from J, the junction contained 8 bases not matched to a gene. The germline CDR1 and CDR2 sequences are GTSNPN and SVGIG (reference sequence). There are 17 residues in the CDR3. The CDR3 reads CAWSRGLAEPSTDTQYF. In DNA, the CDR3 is TGTGCCTGGAGTCGCGGACTAGCGGAGCCTAGCACAGATACGCAGTATTTT.

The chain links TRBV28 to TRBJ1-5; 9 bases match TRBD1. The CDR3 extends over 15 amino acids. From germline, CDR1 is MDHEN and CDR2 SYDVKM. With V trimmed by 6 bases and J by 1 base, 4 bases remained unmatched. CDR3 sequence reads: CASSEGTGSNQPQHF. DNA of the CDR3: TGTGCCAGCAGCGAAGGGACAGGGAGCAATCAGCCCCAGCATTTT.

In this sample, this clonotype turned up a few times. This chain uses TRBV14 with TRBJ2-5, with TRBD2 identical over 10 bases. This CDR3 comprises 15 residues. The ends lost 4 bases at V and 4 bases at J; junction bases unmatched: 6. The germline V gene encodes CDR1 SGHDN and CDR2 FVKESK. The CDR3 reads CASSPLAGVSETQYF. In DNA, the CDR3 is TGTGCCAGCAGCCCGCTAGCGGGAGTTTCAGAGACCCAGTACTTC.

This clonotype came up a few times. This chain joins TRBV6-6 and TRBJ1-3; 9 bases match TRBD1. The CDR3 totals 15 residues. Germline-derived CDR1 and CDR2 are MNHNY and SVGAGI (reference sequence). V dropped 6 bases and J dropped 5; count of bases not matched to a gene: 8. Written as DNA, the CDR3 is TGTGCCAGCAGCCCTGGACAGGGGCTTCGAAACACCATATATTTT. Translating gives CASSPGQGLRNTIYF.

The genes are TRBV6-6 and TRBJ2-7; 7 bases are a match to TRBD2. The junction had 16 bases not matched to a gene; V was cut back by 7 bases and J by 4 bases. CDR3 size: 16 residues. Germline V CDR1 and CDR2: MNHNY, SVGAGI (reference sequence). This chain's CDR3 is CASTLSPRSGGYEQYF. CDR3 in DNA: TGTGCCAGCACCCTCTCGCCGCGCTCGGGGGGTTACGAGCAGTACTTC.

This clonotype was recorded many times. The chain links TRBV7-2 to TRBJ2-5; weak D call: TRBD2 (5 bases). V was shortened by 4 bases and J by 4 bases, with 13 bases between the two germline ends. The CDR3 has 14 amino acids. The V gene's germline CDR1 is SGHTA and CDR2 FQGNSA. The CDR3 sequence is CASSSALGSETQYF. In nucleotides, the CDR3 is TGTGCCAGCAGCTCCGCACTAGGATCAGAGACCCAGTACTTC.

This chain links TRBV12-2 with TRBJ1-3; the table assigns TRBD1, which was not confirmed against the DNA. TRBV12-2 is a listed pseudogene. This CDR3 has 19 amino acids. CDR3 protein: CASRSFRDRTLRSGNTIYF. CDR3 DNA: TGTGCAAGTCGCTCCTTTAGGGACAGGACCCTTAGGTCTGGAAACACCATATATTTT.

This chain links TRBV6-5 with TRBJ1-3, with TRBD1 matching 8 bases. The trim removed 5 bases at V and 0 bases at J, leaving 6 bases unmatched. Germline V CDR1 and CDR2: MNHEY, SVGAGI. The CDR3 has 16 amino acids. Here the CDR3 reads CASSTGTGSSGNTIYF. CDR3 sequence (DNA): TGTGCCAGCAGTACCGGGACAGGCTCCTCTGGAAACACCATATATTTT.

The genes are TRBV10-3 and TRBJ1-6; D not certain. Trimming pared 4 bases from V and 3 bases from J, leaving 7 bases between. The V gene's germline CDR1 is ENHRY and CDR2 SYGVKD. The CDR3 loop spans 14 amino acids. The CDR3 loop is CAISGTDYNSPLHF. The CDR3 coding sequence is TGTGCCATCAGTGGGACCGACTATAATTCACCCCTCCACTTT.

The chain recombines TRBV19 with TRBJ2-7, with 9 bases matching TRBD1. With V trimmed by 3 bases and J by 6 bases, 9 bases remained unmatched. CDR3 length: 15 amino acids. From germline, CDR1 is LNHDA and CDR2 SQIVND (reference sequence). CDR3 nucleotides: TGTGCCAGTAGTATCCGGACAGGGGCGATCTCCGAGCAGTACTTC. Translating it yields CASSIRTGAISEQYF.

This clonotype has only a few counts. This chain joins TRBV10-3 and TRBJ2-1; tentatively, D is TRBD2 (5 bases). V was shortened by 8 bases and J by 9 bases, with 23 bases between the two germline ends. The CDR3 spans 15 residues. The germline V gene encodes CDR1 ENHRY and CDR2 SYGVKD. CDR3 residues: CAIGREDLTSSEQFF. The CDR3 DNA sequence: TGTGCCATCGGCCGGGAAGACCTCACCTCGAGTGAGCAGTTCTTC.

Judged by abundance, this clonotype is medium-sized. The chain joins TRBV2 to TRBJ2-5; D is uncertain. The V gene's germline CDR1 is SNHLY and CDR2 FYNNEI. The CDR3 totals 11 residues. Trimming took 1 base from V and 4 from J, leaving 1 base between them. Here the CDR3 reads CASSEGETQYF. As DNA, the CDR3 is TGTGCCAGCAGTGAAGGAGAGACCCAGTACTTC.

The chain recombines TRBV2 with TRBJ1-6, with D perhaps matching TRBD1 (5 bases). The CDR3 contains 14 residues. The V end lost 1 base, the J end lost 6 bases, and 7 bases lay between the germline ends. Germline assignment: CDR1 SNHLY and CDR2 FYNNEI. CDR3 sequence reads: CASSEVTVNSPLHF. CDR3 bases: TGTGCCAGCAGTGAAGTGACAGTTAATTCACCCCTCCACTTT.

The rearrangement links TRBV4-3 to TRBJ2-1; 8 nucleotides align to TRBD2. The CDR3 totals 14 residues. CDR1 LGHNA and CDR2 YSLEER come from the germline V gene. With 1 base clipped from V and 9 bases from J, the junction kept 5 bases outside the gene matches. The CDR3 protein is CASSQGGLVPEQFF. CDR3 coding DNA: TGCGCCAGCAGCCAAGGGGGACTAGTCCCTGAGCAGTTCTTC.

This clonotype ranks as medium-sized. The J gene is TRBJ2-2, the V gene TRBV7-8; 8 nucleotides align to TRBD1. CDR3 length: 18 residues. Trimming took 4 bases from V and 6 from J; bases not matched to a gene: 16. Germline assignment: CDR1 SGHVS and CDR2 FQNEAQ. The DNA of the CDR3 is TGTGCCAGCAGCTCTAACCCGACAGGGGACGACCACCCCGGGGAGCTGTTTTTT. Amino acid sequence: CASSSNPTGDDHPGELFF.

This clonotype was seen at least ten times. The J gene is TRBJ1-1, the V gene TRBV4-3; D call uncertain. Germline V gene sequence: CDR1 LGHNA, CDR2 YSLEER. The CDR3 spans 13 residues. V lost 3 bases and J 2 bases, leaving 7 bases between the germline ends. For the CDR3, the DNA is TGCGCCAGCAGCCAGTCTGGTAACACTGAAGCTTTCTTT. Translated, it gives CASSQSGNTEAFF.

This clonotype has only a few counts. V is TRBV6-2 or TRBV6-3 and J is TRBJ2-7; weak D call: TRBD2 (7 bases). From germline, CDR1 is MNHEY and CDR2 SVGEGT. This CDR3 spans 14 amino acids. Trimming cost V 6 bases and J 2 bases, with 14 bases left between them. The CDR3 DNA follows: TGTGCCAGCAGGCCCGGGGGGCGGCCCTACGAGCAGTACTTC. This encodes CASRPGGRPYEQYF.

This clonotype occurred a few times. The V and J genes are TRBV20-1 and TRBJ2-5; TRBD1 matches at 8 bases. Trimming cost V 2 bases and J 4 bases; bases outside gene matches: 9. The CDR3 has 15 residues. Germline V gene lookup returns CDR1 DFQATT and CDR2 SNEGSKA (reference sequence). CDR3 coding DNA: TGCAGTGCTAGAATCCAACAGGGGGGACTAGAGACCCAGTACTTC. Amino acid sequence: CSARIQQGGLETQYF.

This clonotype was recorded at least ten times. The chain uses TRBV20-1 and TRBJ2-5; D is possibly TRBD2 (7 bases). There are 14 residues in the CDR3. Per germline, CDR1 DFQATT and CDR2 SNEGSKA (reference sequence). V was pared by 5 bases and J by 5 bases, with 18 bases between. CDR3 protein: CSAANSGGTETQYF. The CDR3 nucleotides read TGCAGTGCTGCCAACTCGGGGGGCACGGAGACCCAGTACTTC.

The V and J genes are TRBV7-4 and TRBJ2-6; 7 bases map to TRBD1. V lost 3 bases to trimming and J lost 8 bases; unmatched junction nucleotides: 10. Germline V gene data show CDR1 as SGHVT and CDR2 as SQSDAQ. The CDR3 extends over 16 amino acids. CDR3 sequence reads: CASSFYGPGQTNVLTF. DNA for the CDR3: TGTGCCAGCAGCTTCTATGGGCCGGGACAGACCAACGTCCTGACTTTC.

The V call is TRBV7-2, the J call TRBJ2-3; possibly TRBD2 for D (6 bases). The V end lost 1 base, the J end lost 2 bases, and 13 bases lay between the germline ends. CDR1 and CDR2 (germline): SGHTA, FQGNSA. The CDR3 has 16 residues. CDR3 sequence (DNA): TGTGCCAGCAGCTTAGGGGCGGGACCCTTCACAGATACGCAGTATTTT. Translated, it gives CASSLGAGPFTDTQYF.

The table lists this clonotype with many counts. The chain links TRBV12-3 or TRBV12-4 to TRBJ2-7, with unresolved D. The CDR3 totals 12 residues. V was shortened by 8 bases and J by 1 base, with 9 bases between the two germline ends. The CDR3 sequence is CASSEVSYEQYF. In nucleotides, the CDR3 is TGTGCCAGCTCCGAAGTTTCCTACGAGCAGTACTTC.

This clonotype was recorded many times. CDR3 amino acids: CASRSNLAGGSYEQYF. Written as DNA, the CDR3 is TGTGCCAGCAGATCAAACCTAGCGGGAGGTTCCTACGAGCAGTACTTC. This chain uses TRBV12-3 or TRBV12-4 with TRBJ2-7, with 11 nucleotides matching TRBD2. The trim removed 6 bases at V and 1 base at J, leaving 8 bases unmatched. The CDR3 loop spans 16 amino acids.

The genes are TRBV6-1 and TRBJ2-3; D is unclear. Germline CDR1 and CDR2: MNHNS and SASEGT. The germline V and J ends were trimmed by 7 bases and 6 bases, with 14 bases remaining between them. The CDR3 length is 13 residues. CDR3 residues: CASTIRHQDTQYF. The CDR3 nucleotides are TGTGCCAGCACTATTCGGCACCAGGATACGCAGTATTTT.

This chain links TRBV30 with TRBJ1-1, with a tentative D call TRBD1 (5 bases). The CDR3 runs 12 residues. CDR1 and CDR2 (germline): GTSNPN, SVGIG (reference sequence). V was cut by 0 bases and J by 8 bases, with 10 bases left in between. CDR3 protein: CAWSVLKGEAFF. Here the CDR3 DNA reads TGTGCCTGGAGTGTACTAAAGGGGGAAGCTTTCTTT. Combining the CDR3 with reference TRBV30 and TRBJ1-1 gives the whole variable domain SQTIHQWPATLVQPVGSPLSLECTVEGTSNPNLYWYRQAAGRGLQLLFYSVGIGQISSEVPQNLSASRPQDRQFILSSKKLLLSDSGFYLCAWSVLKGEAFFGQGTRLTVV.

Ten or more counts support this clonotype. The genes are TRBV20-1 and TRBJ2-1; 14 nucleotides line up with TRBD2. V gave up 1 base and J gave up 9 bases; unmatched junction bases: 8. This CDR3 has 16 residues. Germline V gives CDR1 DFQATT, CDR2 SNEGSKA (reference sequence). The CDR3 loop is CSARGVTSGRVGEQFF. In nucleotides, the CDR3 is TGCAGTGCTAGAGGGGTGACTAGCGGGAGGGTAGGTGAGCAGTTCTTC.